Each of the 24 T cell receptor beta chains below was sequenced from the same sample in a study of T cells in localized non-small cell lung cancer. Clones were sequenced by immunoSEQ multiplex PCR, and TCRdb holds only the in-frame ones, with some missing. The sample carries nearly 25,000 clones, approximately 90% recorded once. The sample here was peripheral blood, taken before any cancer treatment. All receptors derive from a woman aged 40-69 years with stage I lung adenocarcinoma.

This chain connects TRBV27 to TRBJ1-1, with TRBD1 matching over 7 bases. V lost 7 bases to trimming and J lost 4 bases; unmatched junction nucleotides: 6. Per germline, CDR1 MNHEY and CDR2 SMNVEV (reference sequence). The CDR3 contains 13 residues. CDR3 region: CASNTGARTEAFF. For the CDR3, the DNA is TGTGCCAGCAACACAGGGGCCCGCACTGAAGCTTTCTTT.

With regard to this clone: One end of the junction varies from germline; a read error may be responsible. The chain couples TRBV19 to TRBJ2-5, with 7 bases that match TRBD1. Per germline, CDR1 LNHDA and CDR2 SQIVND (reference sequence). CDR3 size: 12 residues. The DNA for the CDR3 is TGTGCCAGTAGTCGACAGGGAGAGACCCAGCACTTC. This codes for CASSRQGETQHF.

The CDR3 is CASSTGSYRSGNTIYF. For the CDR3, the DNA is TGTGCCAGCAGCACCGGGTCCTATCGGTCTGGAAACACCATATATTTT. The rearrangement links TRBV21-1 to TRBJ1-3. TRBV21-1 counts as a pseudogene. This CDR3 is built from 16 residues.

The chain couples TRBV28 to TRBJ1-1; D ambiguous. The germline V gene encodes CDR1 MDHEN and CDR2 SYDVKM. The CDR3 has 12 residues. V was cut by 6 bases and J by 7 bases, with 12 bases left in between. CDR3 in DNA: TGTGCCAGCAGCCACCGACACTTTGAAGCTTTCTTT. Amino acids: CASSHRHFEAFF. Using reference TRBV28 and TRBJ1-1 for the parts outside the CDR3, the full variable domain is DVKVTQSSRYLVKRTGEKVFLECVQDMDHENMFWYRQDPGLGLRLIYFSYDVKMKEKGDIPEGYSVSREKKERFSLILESASTNQTSMYLCASSHRHFEAFFGQGTRLTVV.

This clone occurred a few times. Other DNA sequences from this sample encode an identical CDR3 as well. The chain carries TRBV28 and TRBJ2-5, with D uncertain. V dropped 4 bases and J dropped 2 bases, with 2 bases sitting between them. Germline lookup yields CDR1 MDHEN and CDR2 SYDVKM. This CDR3 spans 11 amino acids. The CDR3 nucleotides are TGTGCCAGCAGTTATCAAGAGACCCAGTACTTC. It specifies CASSYQETQYF. Full variable domain (rest looked up from reference TRBV28 and TRBJ2-5): DVKVTQSSRYLVKRTGEKVFLECVQDMDHENMFWYRQDPGLGLRLIYFSYDVKMKEKGDIPEGYSVSREKKERFSLILESASTNQTSMYLCASSYQETQYFGPGTRLLVL.

The CDR3 nucleotides read TGTGCCAGCAGTGCAGACAGGGCACAGCCCCAGCATTTT. This sequence encodes CASSADRAQPQHF. The J gene is TRBJ1-5, the V gene TRBV28, with 7 bases fitting TRBD1. V was clipped by 5 bases and J by 7 bases; unmatched bases: 5. CDR3 length: 13 residues. CDR1 MDHEN and CDR2 SYDVKM come from the germline V gene.

This chain links TRBV20-1 with TRBJ2-5; D gene uncertain. Germline values: CDR1 DFQATT, CDR2 SNEGSKA (reference sequence). The CDR3 is 10 amino acids. The V gene lost 5 bases and the J gene lost 2 bases, with 3 bases spanning the gap. The CDR3 DNA sequence: TGCAGTGCTGGTCAAGAGACCCAGTACTTC. This gives the protein CSAGQETQYF.

J is TRBJ2-7 and V is TRBV28; no firm D call. Germline V gene data show CDR1 as MDHEN and CDR2 as SYDVKM. This CDR3 region has 12 residues. V gave up 6 bases and J gave up 7 bases, with 13 bases separating them. CDR3 nucleotide sequence: TGTGCCAGCAGCGACACCCGGCGGGAGCAGTACTTC. The encoded protein is CASSDTRREQYF.

The chain employs TRBV11-2 and TRBJ1-2; a possible D gene is TRBD1 (6 bases). Trimming took off 5 bases at V and 4 bases at J, with 17 bases between the two ends. The CDR3 has 15 residues. Germline-derived CDR1 and CDR2 are SGHAT and FQNNGV. CDR3 DNA: TGTGCCAGCAGCCCCGTCCGGGGGGGCACCTATGGCTACACCTTC. It codes for CASSPVRGGTYGYTF.

This clone came up once. The V gene is TRBV6-5, the J gene TRBJ2-7; perhaps D is TRBD1 or TRBD2 (5 bases each). CDR1 and CDR2 from the germline V gene are MNHEY and SVGAGI. The CDR3 is 15 residues long. The V and J ends lost 3 bases and 0 bases respectively, with 12 bases between them. The CDR3 reads CASSYTGTSSYEQYF. CDR3 bases: TGTGCCAGCAGTTATACTGGGACCAGCTCCTACGAGCAGTACTTC.

The chain is built from TRBV11-2 and TRBJ2-5; tentatively, D is TRBD2 (5 bases). The CDR3 covers 15 residues. V gave up 2 bases and J gave up 1 base, with 11 bases separating them. CDR1 and CDR2 from the germline V gene are SGHAT and FQNNGV. The CDR3 sequence is CASSLWTRAQETQYF. The DNA of the CDR3 is TGTGCCAGCAGCTTATGGACTCGGGCCCAAGAGACCCAGTACTTC.

Regarding this clone: Compared with germline, one end of the junction differs, possibly owing to a read error. Within the sample, other DNA sequences also encode this same CDR3. The chain recombines TRBV11-2 with TRBJ1-2; no definite D call. CDR3 length: 13 residues. Looked up from germline, CDR1 is SGHAT and CDR2 is FQNNGV. In DNA form, the CDR3 reads TGCGCCAGCAGCTCTGATGGTGTCTATGGCTACACCTTC. The encoded protein is CASSSDGVYGYTF.

The chain is built from TRBV11-2 and TRBJ2-5; 9 bases agree with TRBD2. With V trimmed by 5 bases and J by 4 bases, 11 bases remained unmatched. Germline-derived CDR1 and CDR2 are SGHAT and FQNNGV. This CDR3 spans 16 amino acids. This CDR3 reads CASSRRVAGVGETQYF. The DNA of the CDR3 is TGTGCCAGCAGCCGCCGGGTAGCGGGAGTTGGAGAGACCCAGTACTTC. Supplemented by reference TRBV11-2 and TRBJ2-5, the full variable domain reads EAGVAQSPRYKIIEKRQSVAFWCNPISGHATLYWYQQILGQGPKLLIQFQNNGVVDDSQLPKDRFSAERLKGVDSTLKIQPAKLEDSAVYLCASSRRVAGVGETQYFGPGTRLLVL.

Only one count was recorded for this clone. The chain links TRBV16 to TRBJ2-1, with 9 positions matching TRBD2. This CDR3 has 17 amino acids. J lost 9 bases, V lost 0 bases, and 12 bases had no gene match. Germline V lookup: CDR1 KGHSY, CDR2 FQNENV. This chain's CDR3 is CASSQSGWLAGRGEQFF. The CDR3, as DNA: TGTGCCAGCAGCCAATCGGGCTGGCTAGCGGGAAGGGGTGAGCAGTTCTTC.

This clone was observed once. V usage is TRBV19 and J usage is TRBJ2-6; D may be TRBD1 or TRBD2 (5 bases each). V was shortened by 7 bases and J by 2 bases, with 15 bases between the two germline ends. Germline values: CDR1 LNHDA, CDR2 SQIVND (reference sequence). The CDR3 extends over 16 amino acids. This chain's CDR3 is CASKARVGAGANVLTF. CDR3 coding DNA: TGTGCCAGTAAGGCCAGGGTGGGGGCTGGGGCCAACGTCCTGACTTTC.

CDR3 amino acids: CATSRDPDKNTGELFF. CDR3 coding DNA: TGTGCCACCAGCAGAGACCCGGACAAGAACACCGGGGAGCTGTTTTTT. This chain connects TRBV15 to TRBJ2-2; tentatively, D is TRBD1 (5 bases). V was cut by 0 bases and J by 1 base, with 9 bases left in between. The CDR3 has 16 amino acids. Germline CDR1 is LNHNV and CDR2 is YYDKDF (reference sequence). Using reference TRBV15 and TRBJ2-2 for the parts outside the CDR3, the full variable domain is DAMVIQNPRYQVTQFGKPVTLSCSQTLNHNVMYWYQQKSSQAPKLLFHYYDKDFNNEADTPDNFQSRRPNTSFCFLDIRSPGLGDTAMYLCATSRDPDKNTGELFFGEGSRLTVL.

The chain uses TRBV27 and TRBJ2-7; TRBD2 is a possible D gene (6 bases). CDR1 MNHEY and CDR2 SMNVEV come from the germline V gene (reference sequence). The CDR3 contains 13 residues. The V end was cut by 8 bases, the J end by 6 bases, with 17 bases between. CDR3 region: CASGRRRVVEQYF. CDR3 nucleotides: TGTGCCAGCGGCAGACGGAGGGTAGTCGAGCAGTACTTC.

The V call is TRBV30, the J call TRBJ2-5; D is undetermined. The V gene lost 1 base and the J gene lost 10 bases, with 16 bases spanning the gap. CDR3 length: 13 residues. CDR1 is GTSNPN and CDR2 is SVGIG in the germline V gene (reference sequence). CDR3 sequence reads: CAWSGAIELVQYF. In DNA form, the CDR3 reads TGTGCCTGGAGTGGGGCCATCGAGTTGGTCCAGTACTTC.

This chain links TRBV2 with TRBJ2-2; 8 bases are shared with TRBD1. Germline V gene data show CDR1 as SNHLY and CDR2 as FYNNEI. Germline trimming cut 6 bases from V and 6 bases from J; bases unmatched to any gene: 15. CDR3 length: 17 residues. CDR3 sequence reads: CASSSGTGSPEAGELFF. The CDR3 DNA sequence: TGTGCCAGCAGCTCCGGGACAGGTAGTCCGGAGGCCGGGGAGCTGTTTTTT.

The table lists this clone with a count of one. The rearrangement uses TRBV7-9 and TRBJ1-2; 8 nucleotides align to TRBD1. Germline V gene data show CDR1 as SEHNR and CDR2 as FQNEAQ (reference sequence). The CDR3 is 14 amino acids. V lost 5 bases, J lost 1 base, and 3 bases stayed unmatched. The CDR3: CASSRTGFNYGYTF. Written as DNA, the CDR3 is TGTGCCAGCAGCCGGACAGGGTTTAACTATGGCTACACCTTC.

The rearrangement links TRBV10-1 to TRBJ2-3; TRBD1 might be the D (5 bases). The length of the CDR3 is 13 residues. V shed 4 bases and J shed 5 bases, with 10 bases lying between them. The germline gives CDR1 WNHNN, CDR2 SYGVQD (reference sequence). CDR3 coding DNA: TGCGCCAGCAGTGTCCCAGGGCAAGATACGCAGTATTTT. Its protein is CASSVPGQDTQYF.

This chain connects TRBV5-1 to TRBJ2-1; 7 bases are shared with TRBD1. Per germline, CDR1 SGHRS and CDR2 YFSETQ. The CDR3 consists of 12 residues. Trimming at V came to 4 bases and at J to 9 bases, leaving 4 bases not matched to a gene. The DNA for the CDR3 is TGCGCCAGCAGCCCACAGGGGAGTGAGCAGTTCTTC. As protein: CASSPQGSEQFF.

The J gene is TRBJ1-3, the V gene TRBV28; 10 bases line up with TRBD1. The V segment lost 3 bases and the J segment 2 bases; nucleotides outside the gene matches: 4. This CDR3 has 16 residues. The germline CDR1 and CDR2 sequences are MDHEN and SYDVKM. The CDR3 loop is CASSFLTGGTGNTIYF. In nucleotides, the CDR3 is TGTGCCAGCAGTTTCCTGACAGGGGGCACTGGAAACACCATATATTTT.

The rearrangement joins TRBV10-3 to TRBJ2-1, with 9 bases matching TRBD2. V dropped 3 bases and J dropped 6; count of bases not matched to a gene: 3. The CDR3 sequence is 14 residues long. Germline V CDR1 and CDR2: ENHRY, SYGVKD. CDR3 amino acids: CAISDSGSGNEQFF. In nucleotides, the CDR3 is TGTGCCATCAGTGATAGCGGGAGCGGCAATGAGCAGTTCTTC.